Following are 24 T cell receptor beta chains from one sample sequenced in a study of control samples from healthy donors and cancer patients. The repertoire was sequenced with immunoSEQ multiplex PCR; TCRdb's copy has only in-frame clones and lacks some. The data hold over 70,000 clones, with around nine tenths observed a single time. Sequencing was done on a sample of PBMCs. These receptor sequences come from a woman aged 45 to 65 with colorectal cancer.

The chain has TRBV4-3 and TRBJ2-3, with D possibly called TRBD1 or TRBD2 (6 bases each). The germline CDR1 and CDR2 sequences are LGHNA and YSLEER. V was shortened by 0 bases and J by 2 bases, with 15 bases between the two germline ends. This CDR3 comprises 17 residues. The DNA for the CDR3 is TGCGCCAGCAGCCAAGATCCGGCCGGGGGCATCACAGATACGCAGTATTTT. Translation gives CASSQDPAGGITDTQYF.

The chain has TRBV2 and TRBJ2-1; TRBD1 aligns across 8 bases. The length of the CDR3 is 14 residues. Germline CDR1 SNHLY, CDR2 FYNNEI. Trimming removed 9 bases from V and 6 bases from J; junction bases left unmatched: 10. The CDR3 bases are TGTGCCAGTCGGACAGGGATATTAGGCAATGAGCAGTTCTTC. It translates to CASRTGILGNEQFF.

The CDR3 sequence is CATSRDVTVSGNTIYF. The CDR3 DNA reads TGTGCCACCAGCAGAGACGTGACGGTCTCTGGAAACACCATATATTTT. V usage is TRBV15 and J usage is TRBJ1-3, with D unclear. Trimming left V 0 bases short and J 0 bases short, with 9 bases between. CDR1 and CDR2 from the germline V gene are LNHNV and YYDKDF (reference sequence). This CDR3 comprises 16 residues.

This clone has a single count. The chain links TRBV4-3 to TRBJ2-2, with D unresolved. Germline loops: CDR1 LGHNA, CDR2 YSLEER. CDR3 length: 12 residues. Trimming removed 2 bases at V and 6 bases at J, with 4 bases between. The CDR3 nucleotides are TGCGCCAGCAGCCAAAGGTCCGGGGAGCTGTTTTTT. Its translation is CASSQRSGELFF.

In its sample, this clone was seen once. J is TRBJ1-2 and V is TRBV4-1; 8 bases match TRBD1. The CDR3 spans 16 residues. Trimming at V came to 1 base and at J to 8 bases, leaving 12 bases not matched to a gene. Per the germline V gene, CDR1 is MGHRA and CDR2 is YSYEKL. The CDR3 sequence is CASSQVVGQGLGGYTF. The CDR3 region has the DNA TGCGCCAGCAGCCAAGTCGTAGGACAGGGTTTGGGAGGCTACACCTTC.

The chain employs TRBV24-1 and TRBJ1-2; D remains unclear. V shed 3 bases and J shed 2 bases, with 9 bases lying between them. The CDR3 is 14 amino acids. Per the germline V gene, CDR1 is KGHDR and CDR2 is SFDVKD. This CDR3 reads CATSDGAENYGYTF. The DNA for the CDR3 is TGTGCCACCAGTGATGGAGCAGAGAACTATGGCTACACCTTC.

The gene calls are TRBV19 and TRBJ1-4; unclear D gene. CDR3 length: 14 amino acids. Germline V gives CDR1 LNHDA, CDR2 SQIVND (reference sequence). V lost 5 bases, J lost 9 bases, and 16 bases lay in between. CDR3 amino acids: CASSWTAAMKKLFF. DNA for the CDR3: TGTGCCAGTAGTTGGACGGCTGCAATGAAAAAACTGTTTTTT.

The chain couples TRBV2 to TRBJ2-2; D call uncertain. Deletions cut 3 bases from V and 5 bases from J, with 4 bases between. The CDR3 is 12 amino acids. The germline V gene has CDR1 SNHLY and CDR2 FYNNEI. Here the CDR3 reads CASSDRTGELFF. The CDR3 DNA reads TGTGCCAGCAGTGATCGAACCGGGGAGCTGTTTTTT.

The V call is TRBV5-1, the J call TRBJ2-5; TRBD1 matches at 7 bases. CDR3 length: 13 residues. CDR1 is SGHRS, CDR2 YFSETQ, per germline. V was pared by 4 bases and J by 2 bases, with 2 bases of the junction left unmatched. CDR3 in amino acids: CASSRDRQETQYF. The CDR3 DNA sequence: TGCGCCAGCAGCAGGGACAGACAAGAGACCCAGTACTTC.

J is TRBJ1-4 and V is TRBV19; 8 positions agree with TRBD1. The CDR3 totals 16 residues. Germline trimming cut 4 bases from V and 2 bases from J; bases unmatched to any gene: 6. Germline values: CDR1 LNHDA, CDR2 SQIVND (reference sequence). CDR3 region: CASSTARQGTNEKLFF. In DNA form, the CDR3 reads TGTGCCAGTAGTACTGCAAGACAGGGGACTAATGAAAAACTGTTTTTT.

This clone was found once. The chain recombines TRBV12-5 with TRBJ1-2, with D perhaps matching TRBD1 (6 bases). CDR1 and CDR2 from the germline V gene are LGHNT and FRNRAP. The V gene lost 0 bases and the J gene lost 0 bases, with 14 bases spanning the gap. There are 17 residues in the CDR3. CDR3 nucleotide sequence: TGTGCTAGTGGTTTGGTACTTGGACAGTTTTCTAACTATGGCTACACCTTC. It yields the protein CASGLVLGQFSNYGYTF.

The gene calls are TRBV4-1 and TRBJ1-5, with D uncertain. CDR1 is MGHRA and CDR2 is YSYEKL in the germline V gene. V was shortened by 0 bases and J by 0 bases, with 9 bases between the two germline ends. CDR3 length equals 16 residues. The CDR3 reads CASSQDVGFSNQPQHF. As DNA, the CDR3 is TGCGCCAGCAGCCAAGATGTCGGATTTAGCAATCAGCCCCAGCATTTT.

V gene TRBV7-2 combines with J gene TRBJ1-2; D unclear. V lost 5 bases and J lost 0, with 10 bases in between. CDR3 length: 14 amino acids. The germline gives CDR1 SGHTA, CDR2 FQGNSA. The CDR3 nucleotides read TGTGCCAGCAGCGCCCAGGTGACTAACTATGGCTACACCTTC. Amino acid sequence: CASSAQVTNYGYTF.

This clone turned up a few times. The chain employs TRBV29-1 and TRBJ1-1; maybe TRBD1 (6 bases). CDR1 SQVTM and CDR2 ANQGSEA come from the germline V gene. Trimming removed 5 bases from V and 0 bases from J, with 10 bases in between. This CDR3 has 13 residues. CDR3 DNA sequence: TGCAGCGTTAAGACAGGATTGAACACTGAAGCTTTCTTT. Its translation: CSVKTGLNTEAFF.

This chain links TRBV6-4 with TRBJ2-1; D may match TRBD1 or TRBD2 (7 bases each). Germline CDR1 and CDR2: MRHNA and SNTAGT. Trimming left V 2 bases short and J 7 bases short, with 12 bases between. CDR3 length: 14 residues. The CDR3 region is CASSDQGGPNEQFF. CDR3 DNA: TGTGCCAGCAGTGACCAGGGGGGGCCGAATGAGCAGTTCTTC.

This sequence joins TRBV5-5 and TRBJ2-3; D unresolved. Germline values: CDR1 SGHKS, CDR2 YYEKEE (reference sequence). The V end lost 0 bases, the J end lost 2 bases, and 10 bases lay between the germline ends. The CDR3 is 15 residues long. Here the CDR3 reads CASSLGVRSTDTQYF. The CDR3 DNA follows: TGTGCCAGCAGCTTGGGGGTCCGGTCCACAGATACGCAGTATTTT.

This chain links TRBV5-6 with TRBJ2-5; no reliable D call. Germline V gene data show CDR1 as SGHDT and CDR2 as YYEEEE. V lost 4 bases to trimming and J lost 5 bases, with 15 bases between them. The CDR3 covers 14 residues. CDR3 in DNA: TGTGCCAGCAGCCCAGGACCGGAGATGGAGACCCAGTACTTC. As protein: CASSPGPEMETQYF. Filled out from reference TRBV5-6 and TRBJ2-5, the complete variable domain reads DAGVTQSPTHLIKTRGQQVTLRCSPKSGHDTVSWYQQALGQGPQFIFQYYEEEERQRGNFPDRFSGHQFPNYSSELNVNALLLGDSALYLCASSPGPEMETQYFGPGTRLLVL.

This chain links TRBV7-2 with TRBJ1-5; D remains ambiguous. The length of the CDR3 is 15 residues. V lost 1 base, J lost 0 bases, and 7 bases lay in between. Germline V CDR1 and CDR2: SGHTA, FQGNSA. The CDR3 nucleotides read TGTGCCAGCAGCTTAGTCGGTGGTAGCAATCAGCCCCAGCATTTT. Translation gives CASSLVGGSNQPQHF. Drawing the rest from reference TRBV7-2 and TRBJ1-5, the complete variable domain is GAGVSQSPSNKVTEKGKDVELRCDPISGHTALYWYRQSLGQGLEFLIYFQGNSAPDKSGLPSDRFSAERTGGSVSTLTIQRTQQEDSAVYLCASSLVGGSNQPQHFGDGTRLSIL.

In its sample, this clone was seen once. The chain employs TRBV11-2 and TRBJ1-2; 7 positions agree with TRBD1. The length of the CDR3 is 15 residues. CDR1 SGHAT and CDR2 FQNNGV come from the germline V gene. The V and J ends lost 3 bases and 8 bases, in that order; junction bases with no gene match: 12. CDR3 bases: TGTGCCAGCAGCTTCCTGAGGGGGCGCGGAAGAGGCTACACCTTC. Its protein is CASSFLRGRGRGYTF.

The CDR3 DNA reads as TGTGCCAGCAGCTCCAGGGCCATGAACACTGAAGCTTTCTTT. Encoded protein: CASSSRAMNTEAFF. The rearrangement links TRBV9 to TRBJ1-1; weak D call: TRBD1 (5 bases). Germline V gene data show CDR1 as SGDLS and CDR2 as YYNGEE. Trimming left V 4 bases short and J 0 bases short, with 10 bases between. The CDR3 is 14 residues long.

This chain links TRBV5-1 with TRBJ2-5; 8 bases line up with TRBD2. Germline V CDR1 and CDR2: SGHRS, YFSETQ. Trimming at V came to 7 bases and at J to 1 base, leaving 9 bases not matched to a gene. The CDR3 runs to 15 residues. CDR3 coding DNA: TGCGCCAGCGCTCGCCGCGGGGGGCCCCAAGAGACCCAGTACTTC. Its translation is CASARRGGPQETQYF.

V usage is TRBV14 and J usage is TRBJ1-2, with D uncertain. Deletions cut 4 bases from V and 13 bases from J, with 16 bases between. The CDR3 totals 12 residues. Germline CDR1 and CDR2: SGHDN and FVKESK. This chain's CDR3 is CASSPTPSVRTF. CDR3 in DNA: TGTGCCAGCAGCCCGACCCCATCGGTCCGCACCTTC.

The V gene is TRBV19, the J gene TRBJ2-4; possibly TRBD2 for D (6 bases). CDR3 length: 15 amino acids. The V end was cut by 8 bases, the J end by 6 bases, with 20 bases between. Germline CDR1 is LNHDA and CDR2 is SQIVND (reference sequence). The CDR3 coding sequence is TGTGCCAGTTCCCCGTGGCAGGTGGGGGGAAACATTCAGTACTTC. This sequence encodes CASSPWQVGGNIQYF.

This chain connects TRBV15 to TRBJ2-2; D unclear. Per the germline V gene, CDR1 is LNHNV and CDR2 is YYDKDF (reference sequence). V lost 1 base and J lost 7, with 4 bases in between. This CDR3 is 12 amino acids long. The CDR3 here is CATSRVSGELFF. The CDR3 DNA reads as TGTGCCACCAGCAGAGTTAGCGGGGAGCTGTTTTTT. Based on the CDR3 plus reference TRBV15 and TRBJ2-2, the full variable domain is DAMVIQNPRYQVTQFGKPVTLSCSQTLNHNVMYWYQQKSSQAPKLLFHYYDKDFNNEADTPDNFQSRRPNTSFCFLDIRSPGLGDTAMYLCATSRVSGELFFGEGSRLTVL.